Reported below is one T cell receptor beta chain. Its antigen is not known. Sequencing was performed with immunoSEQ multiplex PCR; in TCRdb, only in-frame clones are kept and a portion is missing. The sample contains 25,000 to 35,000 clones, approximately 94% of which appear only once. This CDR3 is built from 15 residues. V gave up 2 bases and J gave up 4 bases; unmatched junction bases: 5. The germline CDR1 and CDR2 sequences are GTSNPN and SVGIG (reference sequence). The sample is drawn from a study of PD-1 blockade in classical Hodgkin lymphoma. The time point here: newly diagnosed, previously untreated cHL patient sample. As a comparison, the study used PBMCs from newly diagnosed, untreated classical Hodgkin lymphoma. Regarding the study as a whole: Newly diagnosed patients were said to have less baseline TCR diversity than healthy donors did. The drivers behind the repertoire differences, possibly disease activity or prior therapy, remain undefined.

The sample was peripheral blood mononuclear cells (PBMCs). The genes are TRBV30 and TRBJ1-6; 7 bases align to TRBD1. The origin of this receptor is a human donor with classical Hodgkin lymphoma. DNA of the CDR3: TGTGCCTGGAGTATTGGGACAGATTATAATTCACCCCTCCACTTT. Translation gives CAWSIGTDYNSPLHF.